This T cell receptor (beta chain) is drawn from a study of blood T cells in healthy people across ages. Points from the study as a whole: Lack of knowledge of donor CMV status possibly confounded expanded clonotype changes.

Donors were systemically healthy Caucasian individuals from Russia aged roughly 6 to 100 years. Staff drew roughly 10 milliliters of peripheral blood from each donor. V lost 3 bases and J lost 0, with 6 bases in between. The germline V gene encodes CDR1 SGDLS and CDR2 YYNGEE. This CDR3 has 13 residues. A J-beta primer mix and a sample-barcoded 5' primer were used in a second PCR of roughly 6 to 12 cycles. Through a template-switch adaptor with 12 random nucleotides, each cDNA molecule received a tag. TCRdb ran MiXCR on the 5' RACE reads and lists one entry per CDR3 protein. The data contain 590,000 or so distinct CDR3 sequences, 25% to 35% of them seen just once; the ten biggest clones take up 15% to 18%. Points on this clonotype: What it binds is not known.

The sequenced material came from blood. This TCR came from a woman of 80 years or more in good health. This chain uses TRBV9 with TRBJ1-1; D remains ambiguous. CDR3 in DNA: TGTGCCAGCAGCGCCAAAATGAACACTGAAGCTTTCTTT. Its protein product is CASSAKMNTEAFF.